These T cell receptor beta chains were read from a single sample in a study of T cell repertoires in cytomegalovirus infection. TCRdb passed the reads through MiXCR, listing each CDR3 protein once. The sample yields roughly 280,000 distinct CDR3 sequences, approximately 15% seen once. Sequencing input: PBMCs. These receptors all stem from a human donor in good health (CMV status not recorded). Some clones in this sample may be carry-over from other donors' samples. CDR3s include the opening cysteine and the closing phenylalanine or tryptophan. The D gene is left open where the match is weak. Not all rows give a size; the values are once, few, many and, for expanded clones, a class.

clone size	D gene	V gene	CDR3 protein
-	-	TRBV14	CASSQDGALIGGWNTEAFF
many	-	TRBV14	CASSPAGALSYEQYF
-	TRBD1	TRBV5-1	CASRQDRAYTGELFF
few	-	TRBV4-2	CASSQDMRETQYF
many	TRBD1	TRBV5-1	CASSSGQGPYEQYF
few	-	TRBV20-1	CSARDEGRGEVETQYF
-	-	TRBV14	CASTGRGRGDTEAFF
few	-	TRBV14	CAKNRDGTEAFF
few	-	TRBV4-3	CASSQEPRGREETQYF
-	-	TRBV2	CASSELGGPTGELFF
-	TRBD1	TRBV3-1	CASSQATGEEGYTF
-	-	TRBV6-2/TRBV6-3	CARSYPGQGGQETQYF
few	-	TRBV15	CATSMLKIAARNTEAFF
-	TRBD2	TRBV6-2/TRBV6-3	CASSYPLAGVETQYF
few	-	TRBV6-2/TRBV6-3	CASSPPDTLETQYF
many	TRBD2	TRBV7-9	CASSLDRTSATYEQYF
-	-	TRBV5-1	CASSLVGDFNEKLFF
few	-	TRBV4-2	CASSQETYSGANVLTF
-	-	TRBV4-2	CASSEQYNTEAFF
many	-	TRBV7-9	CASSPTQVNTEAFF
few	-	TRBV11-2	CASSQVNYEQYF
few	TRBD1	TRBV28	CASKRKGALRSGANVLTF
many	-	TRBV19	CASSIVSANEQFF
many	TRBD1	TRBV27	CASSSGTGGGQPQHF